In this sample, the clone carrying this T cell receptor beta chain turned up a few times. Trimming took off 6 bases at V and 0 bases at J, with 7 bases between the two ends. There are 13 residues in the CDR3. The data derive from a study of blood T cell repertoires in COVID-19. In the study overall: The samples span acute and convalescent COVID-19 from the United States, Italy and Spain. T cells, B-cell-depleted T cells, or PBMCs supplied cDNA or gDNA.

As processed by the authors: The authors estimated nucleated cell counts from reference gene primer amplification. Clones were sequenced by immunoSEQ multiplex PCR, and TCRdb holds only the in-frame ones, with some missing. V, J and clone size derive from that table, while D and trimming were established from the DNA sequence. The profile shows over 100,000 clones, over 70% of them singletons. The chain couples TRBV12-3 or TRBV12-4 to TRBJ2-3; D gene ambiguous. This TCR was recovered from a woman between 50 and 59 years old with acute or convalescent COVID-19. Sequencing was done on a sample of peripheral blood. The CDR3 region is CASRPMSTDTQYF. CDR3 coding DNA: TGTGCCAGCAGACCTATGAGCACAGATACGCAGTATTTT.